The subject of this entry is one T cell receptor beta chain. Its antigen is not identified. The data derive from a study of T cell clusters in autoimmune cytopenias. Broader study findings: Healthy donors had roughly 2.9-fold more exclusive TRB clusters than active autoimmune hepatitis patients. Physiological T cell clusters of healthy donors were apparently absent in primary autoimmune cytopenia patients.

One tube held mixed TRB-A and TRB-B primer pools for touch-down PCR. TCRdb re-analyzed the multiplex PCR reads; it lists each CDR3 protein once, without DNA. Its listing shows 5,500 to 8,500 distinct CDR3 sequences. The CDR3 sequence is 15 residues long. Tens of thousands of genome equivalents of blood DNA were amplified for TRB. This chain connects TRBV12-3 or TRBV12-4 to TRBJ1-2; TCRdb's D gene call, TRBD1, goes unchecked for lack of DNA. The sample was peripheral blood. The sequence was collected from a human donor with an autoimmune cytopenia or autoimmune hepatitis (not recorded which). The chain's CDR3 is CASSPRGLANYGYTF.